This T cell receptor (beta chain) originates from a study of early T cells in non-severe SARS-CoV-2 infection. Points from the study as a whole: Missing private and CD4 specificities, VDJdb matching favored anti-spike CD8 responses.

This clonotype has a handful of counts. Antigen: not known. Deletions cut 3 bases from V and 0 bases from J, with 21 bases between. Germline CDR1 is DFQATT and CDR2 is SNEGSKA (reference sequence). The CDR3 sequence is 18 residues long. One entry per CDR3 protein results from TCRdb running MiXCR on the 5' RACE reads. Found here are 70,000 to 80,000 distinct CDR3 sequences, about an eighth of them singletons; the top ten hold less than 3%. Here the sequenced sample was whole blood, taken at baseline. This chain uses TRBV20-1 with TRBJ2-4; weak D call: TRBD2 (5 bases). This receptor was taken from an adult who was a healthcare worker with PCR-confirmed SARS-CoV-2 infection or an uninfected control (not recorded which). The CDR3 sequence: CSASDREHRTLAKNIQYF. CDR3 nucleotides: TGCAGTGCTAGTGATCGGGAACACCGAACCCTAGCCAAAAACATTCAGTACTTC.